A single sample gave rise to the 19 T cell receptor beta chains below, sequenced in a study of beta chain features in type 1 diabetes (dated by TCRdb to 2017 to 2018). Overall results and qualifications from the work: In all four CD4+ subsets, TCRB CDR3 length was moderately but significantly shorter in type 1 diabetes patients.

The method was the immunoSEQ multiplex PCR assay. All of the isolated RNA was reverse transcribed with the High Capacity cDNA Reverse Transcription Kit, so expressed TCRB transcripts were sequenced. TCRdb limited this immuneACCESS table to in-frame rearrangements with V and J called. A share of clones is missing; checked studies link under half to unresolved V genes, and the rest is unexplained. The sample profile shows 500,000 to 800,000 clones; about an eighth of them were found once. Together, the top ten hold over 0.1% of the sample. These TCRs are of unknown antigen specificity. The sequencing sample was made of naive CD4+ T cells from blood. The label giving this sample's cell subset or site can be read as: true naive CD4+ T cells. The source is a man aged 25 to 40 with type 1 diabetes.

The rearrangement links TRBV5-1 to TRBJ2-1, with a possible D match to TRBD2 (6 bases). V was pared by 3 bases and J by 8 bases, with 15 bases between. Germline-derived CDR1 and CDR2 are SGHRS and YFSETQ. The CDR3 spans 14 residues. The CDR3 DNA follows: TGCGCCAGCAGCTCACGCGGGGTTCGCTATGAGCAGTTCTTC. Its protein product is CASSSRGVRYEQFF.

Of note for this clone: A read error may produce the germline difference seen at one junction end. The CDR3 region has the DNA TGTGCTAGCAGCTCTGGGGGGTCGGACGAGCAGTACTTC. This sequence encodes CASSSGGSDEQYF. V is TRBV7-7 and J is TRBJ2-7; D possibly corresponds to TRBD2 (6 bases). Germline V gene sequence: CDR1 SSHAT, CDR2 FNYEAQ (reference sequence). The CDR3 has 13 amino acids. The complete variable domain, with remaining parts taken from reference TRBV7-7 and TRBJ2-7, reads GAGVSQSPRYKVTKRGQDVTLRCDPISSHATLYWYQQALGQGPEFLTYFNYEAQPDKSGLPSDRFSAERPEGSISTLTIQRTEQRDSAMYRCASSSGGSDEQYFGPGTRLTVT.

There are a few counts of this clone. The V call is TRBV2, the J call TRBJ1-1, with a tentative D call TRBD1 (6 bases). The ends were cut back, 7 bases at V and 4 bases at J, with 10 bases in the middle. Germline-derived CDR1 and CDR2 are SNHLY and FYNNEI. The CDR3 loop spans 12 amino acids. CDR3 sequence: CASITQGTEAFF. DNA for the CDR3: TGTGCCAGCATAACACAGGGCACTGAAGCTTTCTTT.

This clone was counted a few times. Other DNA sequences within the sample encode an identical CDR3. J is TRBJ2-2 and V is TRBV9; D is ambiguous. V was cut by 0 bases and J by 7 bases, with 4 bases left in between. The V gene's germline CDR1 is SGDLS and CDR2 YYNGEE. The CDR3 contains 12 residues. The CDR3 DNA is TGTGCCAGCAGCGTAGCCGGCGGGGAGCTGTTTTTT. Protein: CASSVAGGELFF.

This clone was seen more than once but under ten times. The chain uses TRBV27 and TRBJ2-2; TRBD2 is a possible D gene (6 bases). CDR1 is MNHEY and CDR2 is SMNVEV in the germline V gene (reference sequence). There are 15 residues in the CDR3. Trimming took 4 bases from V and 4 from J, leaving 13 bases between them. In nucleotides, the CDR3 is TGTGCCAGCAGTTCCAGACTAGGGAGCACCGGGGAGCTGTTTTTT. It yields the protein CASSSRLGSTGELFF.

This clone was recorded a few times. The chain couples TRBV30 to TRBJ1-2; D call uncertain. The CDR3 spans 13 residues. V was pared by 0 bases and J by 4 bases, with 9 bases between. CDR1 GTSNPN and CDR2 SVGIG come from the germline V gene (reference sequence). CDR3 protein: CAWSVSPLYGYTF. CDR3 nucleotides: TGTGCCTGGAGTGTAAGTCCACTCTATGGCTACACCTTC.

The genes are TRBV11-3 and TRBJ2-1, with 11 bases identical to TRBD1. V shed 5 bases, J shed 4 bases, and the junction held 4 bases outside the gene matches. The germline gives CDR1 SGHNT, CDR2 YENEEA. This CDR3 comprises 15 residues. Here the CDR3 reads CASSPGTGGYNEQFF. CDR3 coding DNA: TGTGCCAGCAGCCCCGGGACAGGGGGGTACAATGAGCAGTTCTTC.

The table lists this clone with a few counts. The rearrangement joins TRBV5-6 to TRBJ2-7, with a weak D call TRBD1 (5 bases). The germline CDR1 and CDR2 sequences are SGHDT and YYEEEE. The length of the CDR3 is 14 residues. The germline V and J ends were trimmed by 4 bases and 3 bases, with 14 bases remaining between them. This CDR3 is CASSGNRRNYEQYF. Here the CDR3 DNA reads TGTGCCAGCAGCGGGAACAGGAGAAACTACGAGCAGTACTTC.

In its sample, this clone was seen once. J is TRBJ2-3 and V is TRBV11-2; D could derive from TRBD1 or TRBD2 (5 bases each). CDR1 and CDR2 (germline): SGHAT, FQNNGV. The CDR3 sequence is 15 residues long. With 3 bases removed from V and 2 bases from J, the gap between germline ends came to 12 bases. The CDR3 spells CASSLGGTVTDTQYF. In DNA form, the CDR3 reads TGTGCCAGCAGCTTGGGTGGGACGGTCACAGATACGCAGTATTTT.

The sample holds a few counts of this clone. The chain joins TRBV7-8 to TRBJ2-7, with D perhaps TRBD1 (6 bases). The CDR3 runs 15 residues. V shed 3 bases and J shed 1 base, with 13 bases lying between them. Germline V gene data show CDR1 as SGHVS and CDR2 as FQNEAQ. In DNA, the CDR3 is TGTGCCAGCAGCTTGGGCAGGGGCAGGTCCTACGAGCAGTACTTC. As protein: CASSLGRGRSYEQYF.

V gene TRBV5-1 combines with J gene TRBJ2-2; TRBD2 matches at 7 bases. The V segment lost 4 bases and the J segment 5 bases; nucleotides outside the gene matches: 5. Germline V CDR1 and CDR2: SGHRS, YFSETQ. The CDR3 is 14 residues long. Written as DNA, the CDR3 is TGCGCCAGCAGCCCAGGACTAGGGACCGGGGAGCTGTTTTTT. The encoded protein is CASSPGLGTGELFF.

This clone was counted a few times. The rearrangement joins TRBV7-9 to TRBJ1-2, with TRBD1 as a possible D gene (6 bases). Per germline, CDR1 SEHNR and CDR2 FQNEAQ (reference sequence). The CDR3 has 14 residues. Trimming left V 6 bases short and J 5 bases short, with 16 bases between. The CDR3 DNA follows: TGTGCCAGCAGTCCCCAGGGGCTCGTGTATGGCTACACCTTC. Amino acids: CASSPQGLVYGYTF.

This rearrangement joins TRBV7-2 to TRBJ1-1; 7 nucleotides match TRBD1. J gave up 0 bases and V 2 bases, and 3 bases lay outside the gene matches. Germline values: CDR1 SGHTA, CDR2 FQGNSA. The CDR3 runs to 15 residues. The CDR3 loop is CASSLKGAVNTEAFF. The CDR3 DNA reads as TGTGCCAGCAGCTTAAAGGGGGCGGTGAACACTGAAGCTTTCTTT.

This clone was picked up a small number of times. A read error may account for a junction end that differs from germline. The rearrangement joins TRBV7-2 to TRBJ1-2; a weak D match, TRBD1 (6 bases). The V gene's germline CDR1 is SGHTA and CDR2 FQGNSA. CDR3 length: 9 residues. The CDR3 coding sequence is TGTGCCAGCAGCTTAGCACAGGGCTTC. It translates to CASSLAQGF.

In its sample, this clone was seen a few times. The J gene is TRBJ1-1, the V gene TRBV7-2, with D possibly TRBD1 on 6 matching bases. V shed 1 base and J shed 10 bases, with 10 bases lying between them. This CDR3 region has 12 residues. Germline V CDR1 and CDR2: SGHTA, FQGNSA. The CDR3 bases are TGTGCCAGCAGCTTAGTCAGGGGTGCAGCTTTCTTT. Translating gives CASSLVRGAAFF.

This clone occurred a few times. The sample has other DNA sequences that encode this CDR3 too. CDR3 region: CATSRVGGAETQYF. As DNA, the CDR3 is TGTGCCACCAGCAGAGTGGGGGGAGCAGAGACCCAGTACTTC. The chain carries TRBV15 and TRBJ2-5, with a tentative D call TRBD2 (6 bases). The germline V and J ends were trimmed by 1 base and 4 bases, with 10 bases remaining between them. Germline-derived CDR1 and CDR2 are LNHNV and YYDKDF (reference sequence). The CDR3 contains 14 residues. Complete variable domain (other parts from reference TRBV15 and TRBJ2-5): DAMVIQNPRYQVTQFGKPVTLSCSQTLNHNVMYWYQQKSSQAPKLLFHYYDKDFNNEADTPDNFQSRRPNTSFCFLDIRSPGLGDTAMYLCATSRVGGAETQYFGPGTRLLVL.

This clone has a handful of counts. The chain is built from TRBV7-6 and TRBJ2-7, with D possibly called TRBD1 or TRBD2 (5 bases each). In germline, CDR1 is SGHVS, CDR2 FNYEAQ. The CDR3 spans 14 residues. V dropped 4 bases and J dropped 2 bases, with 12 bases sitting between them. CDR3 coding DNA: TGTGCCAGCAGCTCCCCCCGGGACCCCTACGAGCAGTACTTC. Translation: CASSSPRDPYEQYF.

J is TRBJ1-1 and V is TRBV18; D might be TRBD1 (5 bases). Germline V lookup: CDR1 KGHSH, CDR2 LQKENI. The V end lost 3 bases, the J end lost 0 bases, and 11 bases lay between the germline ends. There are 15 residues in the CDR3. CDR3 DNA: TGTGCCAGCTCACCCGAGACAGTTTTGAACACTGAAGCTTTCTTT. Its translation: CASSPETVLNTEAFF.

This clone was picked up a small number of times. The chain is built from TRBV19 and TRBJ2-3; 9 bases map to TRBD1. The CDR3 extends over 15 amino acids. The germline V gene encodes CDR1 LNHDA and CDR2 SQIVND (reference sequence). Trimming at V came to 7 bases and at J to 3 bases, leaving 8 bases not matched to a gene. The CDR3 DNA follows: TGTGCCAGTATTGTCCCGGGACAGGGAACAGATACGCAGTATTTT. This sequence encodes CASIVPGQGTDTQYF.